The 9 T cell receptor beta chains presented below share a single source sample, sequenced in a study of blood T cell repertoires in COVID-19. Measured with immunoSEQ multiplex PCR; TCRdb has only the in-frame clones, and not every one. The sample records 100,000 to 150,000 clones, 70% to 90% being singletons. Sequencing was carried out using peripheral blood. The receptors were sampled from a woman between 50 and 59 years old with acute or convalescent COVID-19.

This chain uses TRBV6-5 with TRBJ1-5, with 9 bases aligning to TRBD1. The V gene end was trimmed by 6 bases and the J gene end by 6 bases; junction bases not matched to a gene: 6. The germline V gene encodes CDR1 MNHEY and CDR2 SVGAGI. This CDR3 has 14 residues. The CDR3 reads CASRQGANSQPQHF. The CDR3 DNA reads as TGTGCCAGCAGACAGGGGGCGAATAGTCAGCCCCAGCATTTT.

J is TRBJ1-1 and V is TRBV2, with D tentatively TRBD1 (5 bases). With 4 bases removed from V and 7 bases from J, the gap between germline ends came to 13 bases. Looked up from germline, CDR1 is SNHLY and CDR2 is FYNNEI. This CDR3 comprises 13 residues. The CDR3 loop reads CASSARGFGEAFF. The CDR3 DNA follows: TGTGCCAGCAGTGCTCGGGGGTTCGGTGAAGCTTTCTTT.

In DNA, the CDR3 is TGTGCCAGCTCCACCCAGGGGGGAATGGTCACTGAAGCTTTCTTT. This gives the protein CASSTQGGMVTEAFF. The genes are TRBV2 and TRBJ1-1; TRBD1 agrees at 7 bases. Germline V gives CDR1 SNHLY, CDR2 FYNNEI. The ends lost 8 bases at V and 4 bases at J; junction bases unmatched: 13. The CDR3 is 15 amino acids. Filled out from reference TRBV2 and TRBJ1-1, the complete variable domain reads EPEVTQTPSHQVTQMGQEVILRCVPISNHLYFYWYRQILGQKVEFLVSFYNNEISEKSEIFDDQFSVERPDGSNFTLKIRSTKLEDSAMYFCASSTQGGMVTEAFFGQGTRLTVV.

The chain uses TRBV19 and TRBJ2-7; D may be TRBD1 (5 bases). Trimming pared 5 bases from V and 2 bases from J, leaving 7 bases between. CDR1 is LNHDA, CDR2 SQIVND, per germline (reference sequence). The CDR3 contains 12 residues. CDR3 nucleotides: TGTGCCAGTAGTGACAGAACCTACGAGCAGTACTTC. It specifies CASSDRTYEQYF.

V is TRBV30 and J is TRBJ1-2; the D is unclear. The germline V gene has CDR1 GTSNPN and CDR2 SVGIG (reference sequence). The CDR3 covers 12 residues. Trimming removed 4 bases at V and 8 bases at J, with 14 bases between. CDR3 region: CAWTPGRGGYTF. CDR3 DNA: TGTGCCTGGACCCCTGGCCGAGGCGGCTACACCTTC.

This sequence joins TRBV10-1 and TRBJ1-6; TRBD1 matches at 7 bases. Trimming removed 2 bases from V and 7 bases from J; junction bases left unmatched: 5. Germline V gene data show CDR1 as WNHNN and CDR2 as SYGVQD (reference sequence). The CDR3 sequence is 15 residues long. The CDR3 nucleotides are TGCGCCAGCAGTGAGAGTGCAGGGGGGAATTCACCCCTCCACTTT. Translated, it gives CASSESAGGNSPLHF.

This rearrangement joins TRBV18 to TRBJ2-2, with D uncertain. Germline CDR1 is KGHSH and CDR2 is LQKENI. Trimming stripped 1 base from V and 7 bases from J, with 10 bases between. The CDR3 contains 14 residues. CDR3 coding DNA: TGTGCCAGCTCACCACGGGCAGGCCACGGGGAGCTGTTTTTT. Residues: CASSPRAGHGELFF.

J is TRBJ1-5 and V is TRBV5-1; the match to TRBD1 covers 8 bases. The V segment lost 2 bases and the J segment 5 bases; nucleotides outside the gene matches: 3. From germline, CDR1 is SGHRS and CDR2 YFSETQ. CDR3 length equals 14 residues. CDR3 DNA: TGCGCCAGCAGCTTCGGACAGGGAGATCAGCCCCAGCATTTT. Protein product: CASSFGQGDQPQHF.

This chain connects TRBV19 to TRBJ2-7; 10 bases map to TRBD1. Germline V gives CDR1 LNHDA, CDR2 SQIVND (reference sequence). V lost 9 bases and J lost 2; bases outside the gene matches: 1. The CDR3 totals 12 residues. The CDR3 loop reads CASGQGAYEQYF. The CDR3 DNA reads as TGTGCCAGCGGACAGGGGGCCTACGAGCAGTACTTC.